This entry features one TCR beta chain sequence. Its antigen is undetermined. This sample stems from a study of graft-versus-host responses after intestinal transplantation. Study background: Multivisceral, liver-intestinal, or isolated intestinal transplants were received by the recipients.

The CDR3 is 15 residues long. Germline CDR1 and CDR2: MNHNS and SASEGT. J gave up 4 bases and V 3 bases, and 6 bases lay outside the gene matches. The method was immunoSEQ multiplex PCR; TCRdb's version includes in-frame clones alone and lacks a portion of them. The sample records about 110,000 clones, just under 95% being singletons. The sequence derives from a human donor who received an intestinal transplant. The sample was unstimulated CD8+ T cells sorted from spleen or lymph node cells, taken before intestinal transplant. The chain links TRBV6-1 to TRBJ2-5; TRBD2 matches at 9 bases. CDR3 bases: TGTGCCAGCAGTGAGTATAGCGGGAGCTCAGAGACCCAGTACTTC. It yields the protein CASSEYSGSSETQYF.